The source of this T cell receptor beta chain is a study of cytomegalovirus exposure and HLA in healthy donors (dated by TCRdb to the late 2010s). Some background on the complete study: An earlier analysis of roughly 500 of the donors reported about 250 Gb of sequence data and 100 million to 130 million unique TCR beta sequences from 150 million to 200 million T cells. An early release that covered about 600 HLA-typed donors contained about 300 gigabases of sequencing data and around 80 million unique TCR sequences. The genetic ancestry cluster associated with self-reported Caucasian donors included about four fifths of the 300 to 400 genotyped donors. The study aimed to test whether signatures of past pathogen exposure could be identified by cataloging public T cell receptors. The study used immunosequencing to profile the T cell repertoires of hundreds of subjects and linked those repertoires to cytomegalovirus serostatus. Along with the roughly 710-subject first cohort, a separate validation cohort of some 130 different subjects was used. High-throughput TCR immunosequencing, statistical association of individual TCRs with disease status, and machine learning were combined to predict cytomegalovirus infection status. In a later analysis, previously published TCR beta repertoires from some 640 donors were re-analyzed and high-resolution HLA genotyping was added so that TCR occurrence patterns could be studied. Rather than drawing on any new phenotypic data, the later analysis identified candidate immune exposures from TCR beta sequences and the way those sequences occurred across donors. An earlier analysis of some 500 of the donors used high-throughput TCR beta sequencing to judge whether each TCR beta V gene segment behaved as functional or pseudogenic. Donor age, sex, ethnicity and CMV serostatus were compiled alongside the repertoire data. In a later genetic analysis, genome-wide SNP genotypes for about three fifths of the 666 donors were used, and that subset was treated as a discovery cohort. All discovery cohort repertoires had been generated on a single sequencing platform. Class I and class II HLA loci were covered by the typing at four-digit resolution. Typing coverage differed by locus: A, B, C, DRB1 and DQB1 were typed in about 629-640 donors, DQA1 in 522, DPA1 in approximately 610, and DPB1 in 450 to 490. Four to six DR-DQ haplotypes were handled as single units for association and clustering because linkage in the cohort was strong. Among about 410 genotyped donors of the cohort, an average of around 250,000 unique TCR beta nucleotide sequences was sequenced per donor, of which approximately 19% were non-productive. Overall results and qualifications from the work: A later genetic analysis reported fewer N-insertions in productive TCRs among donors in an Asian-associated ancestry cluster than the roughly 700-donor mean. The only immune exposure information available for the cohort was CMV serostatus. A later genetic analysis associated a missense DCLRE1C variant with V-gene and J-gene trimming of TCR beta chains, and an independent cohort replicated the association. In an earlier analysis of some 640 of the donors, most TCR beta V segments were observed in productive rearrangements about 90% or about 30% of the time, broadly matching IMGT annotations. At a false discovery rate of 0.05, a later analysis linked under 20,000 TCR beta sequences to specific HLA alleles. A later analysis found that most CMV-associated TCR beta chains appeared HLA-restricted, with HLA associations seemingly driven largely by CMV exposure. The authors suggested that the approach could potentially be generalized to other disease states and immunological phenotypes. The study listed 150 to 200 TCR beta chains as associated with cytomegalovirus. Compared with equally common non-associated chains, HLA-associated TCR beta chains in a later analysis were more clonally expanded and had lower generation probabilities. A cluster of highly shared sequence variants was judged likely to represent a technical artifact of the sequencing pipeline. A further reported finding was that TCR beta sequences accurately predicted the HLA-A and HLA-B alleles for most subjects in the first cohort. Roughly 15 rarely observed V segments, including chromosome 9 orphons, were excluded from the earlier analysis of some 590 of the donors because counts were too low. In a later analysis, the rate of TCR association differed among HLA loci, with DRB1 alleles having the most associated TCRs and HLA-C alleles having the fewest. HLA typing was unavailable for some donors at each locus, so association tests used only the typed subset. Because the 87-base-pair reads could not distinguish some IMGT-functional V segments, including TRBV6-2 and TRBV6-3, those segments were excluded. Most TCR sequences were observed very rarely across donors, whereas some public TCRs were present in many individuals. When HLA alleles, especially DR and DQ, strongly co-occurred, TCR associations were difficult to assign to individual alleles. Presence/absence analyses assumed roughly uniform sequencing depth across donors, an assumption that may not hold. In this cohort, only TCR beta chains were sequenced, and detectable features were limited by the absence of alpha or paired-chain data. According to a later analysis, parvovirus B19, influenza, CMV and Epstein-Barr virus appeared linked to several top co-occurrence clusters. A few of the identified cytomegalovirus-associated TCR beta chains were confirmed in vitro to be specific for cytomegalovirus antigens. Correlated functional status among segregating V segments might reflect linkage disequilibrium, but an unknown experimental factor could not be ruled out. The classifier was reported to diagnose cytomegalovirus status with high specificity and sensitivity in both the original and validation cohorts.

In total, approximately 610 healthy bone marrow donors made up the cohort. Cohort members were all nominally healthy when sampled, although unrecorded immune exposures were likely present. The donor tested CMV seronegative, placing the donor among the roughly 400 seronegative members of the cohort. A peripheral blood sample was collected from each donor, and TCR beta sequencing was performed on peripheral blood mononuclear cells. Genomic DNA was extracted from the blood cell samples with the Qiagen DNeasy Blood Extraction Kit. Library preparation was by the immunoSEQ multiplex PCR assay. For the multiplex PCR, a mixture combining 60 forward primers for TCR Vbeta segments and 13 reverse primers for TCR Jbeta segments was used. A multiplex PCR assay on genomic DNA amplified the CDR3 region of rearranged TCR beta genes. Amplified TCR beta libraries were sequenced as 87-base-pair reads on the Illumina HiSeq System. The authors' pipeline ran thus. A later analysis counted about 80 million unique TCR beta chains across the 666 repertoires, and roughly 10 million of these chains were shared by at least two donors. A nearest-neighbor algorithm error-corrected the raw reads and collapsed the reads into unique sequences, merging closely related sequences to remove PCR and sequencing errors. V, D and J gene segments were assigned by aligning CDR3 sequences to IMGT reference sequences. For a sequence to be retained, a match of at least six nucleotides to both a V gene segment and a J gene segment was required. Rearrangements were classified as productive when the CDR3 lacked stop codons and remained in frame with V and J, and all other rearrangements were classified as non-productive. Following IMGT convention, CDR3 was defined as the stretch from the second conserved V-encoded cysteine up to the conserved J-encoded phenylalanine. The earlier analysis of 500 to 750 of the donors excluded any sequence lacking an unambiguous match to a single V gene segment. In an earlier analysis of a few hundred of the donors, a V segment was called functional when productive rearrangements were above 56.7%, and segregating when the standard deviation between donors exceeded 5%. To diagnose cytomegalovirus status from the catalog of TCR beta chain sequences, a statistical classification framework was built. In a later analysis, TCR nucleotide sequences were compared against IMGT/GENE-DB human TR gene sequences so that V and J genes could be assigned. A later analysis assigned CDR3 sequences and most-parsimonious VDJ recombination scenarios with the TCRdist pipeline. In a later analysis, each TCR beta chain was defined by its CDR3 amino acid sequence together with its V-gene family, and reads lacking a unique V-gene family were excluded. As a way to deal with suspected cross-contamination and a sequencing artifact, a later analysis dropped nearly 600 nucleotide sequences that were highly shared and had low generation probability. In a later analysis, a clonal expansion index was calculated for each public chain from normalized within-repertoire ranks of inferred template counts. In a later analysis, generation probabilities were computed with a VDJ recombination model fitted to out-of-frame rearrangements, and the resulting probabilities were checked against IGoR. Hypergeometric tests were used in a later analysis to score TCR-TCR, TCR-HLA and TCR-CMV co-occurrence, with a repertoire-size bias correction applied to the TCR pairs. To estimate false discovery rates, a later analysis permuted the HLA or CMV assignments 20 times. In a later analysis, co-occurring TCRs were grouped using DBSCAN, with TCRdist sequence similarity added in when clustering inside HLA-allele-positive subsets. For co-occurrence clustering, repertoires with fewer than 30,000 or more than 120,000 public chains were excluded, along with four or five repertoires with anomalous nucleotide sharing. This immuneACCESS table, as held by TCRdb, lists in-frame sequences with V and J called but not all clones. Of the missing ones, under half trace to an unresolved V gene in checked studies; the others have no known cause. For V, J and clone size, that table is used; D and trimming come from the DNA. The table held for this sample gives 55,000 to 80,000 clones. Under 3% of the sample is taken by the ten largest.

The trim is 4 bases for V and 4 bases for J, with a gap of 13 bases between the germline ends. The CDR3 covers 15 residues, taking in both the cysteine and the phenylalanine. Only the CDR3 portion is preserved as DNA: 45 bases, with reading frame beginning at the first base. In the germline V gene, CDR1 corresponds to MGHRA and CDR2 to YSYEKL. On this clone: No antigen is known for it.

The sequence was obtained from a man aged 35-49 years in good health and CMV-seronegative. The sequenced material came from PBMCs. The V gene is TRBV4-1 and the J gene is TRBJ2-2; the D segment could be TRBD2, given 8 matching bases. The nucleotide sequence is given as TGCGCCAGCAGCCCCCGGGAGGGGGCCACCGGGGAGCTGTTTTTT. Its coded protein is CASSPREGATGELFF.